Below, 29 T cell receptor beta chains from the same sample are listed, as sequenced in a study of memory CD4+ T cells and cytomegalovirus serostatus. Only in-frame clones appear in the TCRdb table, and some are missing; sequencing was by immunoSEQ multiplex PCR. The sample contains some 30,000 clones, around 74% of which appear only once. Single viable CD3+CD4+CD8-CD45RO+ cells were sorted as the memory CD4+ T cells. The sequenced material came from memory CD4+ T cells from blood. These receptors were collected from an adult in good health and CMV-seronegative. Some clones in this sample may be carry-over from other donors' samples.

In this sample, this clone turned up once. V usage is TRBV7-9 and J usage is TRBJ1-4; D remains ambiguous. The V end was cut by 5 bases, the J end by 10 bases, with 11 bases between. The germline V gene has CDR1 SEHNR and CDR2 FQNEAQ (reference sequence). The CDR3 has 12 amino acids. In DNA form, the CDR3 reads TGTGCCAGCAGCCTGGTCACTGGAAAACTGTTTTTT. It yields the protein CASSLVTGKLFF. The full variable domain, its missing parts supplied by reference TRBV7-9 and TRBJ1-4, is DTGVSQNPRHKITKRGQNVTFRCDPISEHNRLYWYRQTLGQGPEFLTYFQNEAQLEKSRLLSDRFSAERPKGSFSTLEIQRTEQGDSAMYLCASSLVTGKLFFGSGTQLSVL.

This chain connects TRBV6-6 to TRBJ1-2; D is unclear. The CDR3 consists of 13 residues. The V gene lost 2 bases and the J gene lost 4 bases, with 8 bases spanning the gap. Germline assignment: CDR1 MNHNY and CDR2 SVGAGI (reference sequence). The CDR3 sequence is CASSYVQTYGYTF. The CDR3, as DNA: TGTGCCAGCAGTTACGTTCAGACCTATGGCTACACCTTC.

The chain couples TRBV5-6 to TRBJ1-2; the match to TRBD1 covers 8 bases. The CDR3 has 15 residues. Germline CDR1 and CDR2: SGHDT and YYEEEE. With 0 bases clipped from V and 4 bases from J, the junction kept 5 bases outside the gene matches. CDR3 sequence: CASSLGGQGVYGYTF. Here the CDR3 DNA reads TGTGCCAGCAGCTTGGGCGGACAGGGAGTCTATGGCTACACCTTC.

This clone was observed a few times. The genes are TRBV30 and TRBJ1-1; D is uncertain. The CDR3 extends over 12 amino acids. Germline CDR1 and CDR2: GTSNPN and SVGIG (reference sequence). Trimming pared 3 bases from V and 3 bases from J, leaving 8 bases between. In nucleotides, the CDR3 is TGTGCCTGGAGATGGAAAGACACTGAAGCTTTCTTT. Its translation is CAWRWKDTEAFF. The full variable domain, its missing parts supplied by reference TRBV30 and TRBJ1-1, is SQTIHQWPATLVQPVGSPLSLECTVEGTSNPNLYWYRQAAGRGLQLLFYSVGIGQISSEVPQNLSASRPQDRQFILSSKKLLLSDSGFYLCAWRWKDTEAFFGQGTRLTVV.

The rearrangement links TRBV21-1 to TRBJ1-2; TRBD1, as called in the table, went unchecked against the DNA. TRBV21-1 is deemed a pseudogene. CDR3 length equals 15 residues. The CDR3 spells CASSKKSTAVYGYTF. CDR3 coding DNA: TGTGCCAGCAGCAAGAAGTCGACAGCAGTCTATGGCTACACCTTC.

The chain links TRBV20-1 to TRBJ1-2, with TRBD1 matching 7 bases. In germline, CDR1 is DFQATT, CDR2 SNEGSKA (reference sequence). This CDR3 has 11 residues. Unmatched junction bases numbered 7, after V lost 7 bases and J lost 8 bases. CDR3 amino acids: CSGTRGAGYTF. CDR3 nucleotide sequence: TGCAGTGGTACCAGGGGGGCAGGCTACACCTTC.

This rearrangement joins TRBV4-3 to TRBJ2-2; D might be TRBD2 (6 bases). The V gene's germline CDR1 is LGHNA and CDR2 YSLEER. The CDR3 is made up of 13 amino acids. Trimming took off 8 bases at V and 2 bases at J, with 9 bases between the two ends. The CDR3, as DNA: TGCGCCAGCGGGGGACTTAACACCGGGGAGCTGTTTTTT. Its protein is CASGGLNTGELFF.

This sequence joins TRBV28 and TRBJ2-2; 8 positions match TRBD1. Germline CDR1 is MDHEN and CDR2 is SYDVKM. V lost 5 bases to trimming and J lost 2 bases; unmatched junction nucleotides: 10. CDR3 length: 17 residues. The CDR3 coding sequence is TGTGCCAGCAGTCCTGGACCGGGACAGGCTAACACCGGGGAGCTGTTTTTT. Its protein is CASSPGPGQANTGELFF.

This chain joins TRBV7-9 and TRBJ2-7, with a possible D match to TRBD1 (6 bases). Germline V gene sequence: CDR1 SEHNR, CDR2 FQNEAQ (reference sequence). V was cut by 1 base and J by 1 base, with 14 bases left in between. The CDR3 is 16 residues long. The CDR3 here is CASSLGGMTGSYEQYF. CDR3 nucleotide sequence: TGTGCCAGCAGCTTAGGGGGAATGACAGGTTCCTACGAGCAGTACTTC.

The sample holds a few counts of this clone. This chain links TRBV6-1 with TRBJ2-2; D gene unclear. CDR3 size: 13 residues. CDR1 is MNHNS and CDR2 is SASEGT in the germline V gene. V lost 8 bases and J 2 bases, leaving 9 bases between the germline ends. CDR3 nucleotides: TGTGCCAGCGTGGAGAGAAACACCGGGGAGCTGTTTTTT. Protein sequence: CASVERNTGELFF.

The chain couples TRBV5-1 to TRBJ2-7; TRBD2 agrees at 10 bases. Looked up from germline, CDR1 is SGHRS and CDR2 is YFSETQ. The CDR3 sequence is 16 residues long. The junction had 10 bases not matched to a gene; V was cut back by 5 bases and J by 2 bases. CDR3 amino acids: CASRVSDLAGAYEQYF. In nucleotides, the CDR3 is TGCGCCAGCAGGGTCTCTGATCTAGCGGGGGCCTACGAGCAGTACTTC.

This clone occurred once. The CDR3 DNA reads as TGTGCCAGCAGTGAAAGACAGGGGGCGACCAATCAGCCCCAGCATTTT. Translated, it gives CASSERQGATNQPQHF. V gene TRBV6-1 combines with J gene TRBJ1-5; 10 bases fit TRBD1. CDR1 is MNHNS and CDR2 is SASEGT in the germline V gene. Trimming removed 2 bases from V and 3 bases from J; junction bases left unmatched: 4. The CDR3 sequence is 16 residues long.

This chain uses TRBV29-1 with TRBJ2-7; 8 bases match TRBD1. This CDR3 comprises 13 residues. Germline V gene sequence: CDR1 SQVTM, CDR2 ANQGSEA. V was clipped by 7 bases and J by 7 bases; unmatched bases: 12. CDR3 loop: CSAVLGQGGEQYF. Here the CDR3 DNA reads TGCAGCGCCGTTCTCGGACAGGGAGGAGAGCAGTACTTC.

The chain is built from TRBV28 and TRBJ1-3, with D maybe TRBD1 (5 bases). The germline V gene encodes CDR1 MDHEN and CDR2 SYDVKM. The length of the CDR3 is 17 residues. V was cut by 2 bases and J by 1 base, with 15 bases left in between. The CDR3 here is CASSLTGRAFSGNTIYF. The CDR3 nucleotides read TGTGCCAGCAGTTTAACCGGCAGGGCCTTTTCTGGAAACACCATATATTTT.

V and J are TRBV6-1 and TRBJ1-3; D gene ambiguous. The CDR3 is 14 residues long. With 2 bases removed from V and 0 bases from J, the gap between germline ends came to 5 bases. Germline-derived CDR1 and CDR2 are MNHNS and SASEGT. In DNA form, the CDR3 reads TGTGCCAGCAGTGAACACAGCTCTGGAAACACCATATATTTT. Translated, it gives CASSEHSSGNTIYF.

The chain recombines TRBV6-1 with TRBJ1-1; a possible D gene is TRBD1 (5 bases). Germline-derived CDR1 and CDR2 are MNHNS and SASEGT. Trimming took off 7 bases at V and 0 bases at J, with 9 bases between the two ends. The CDR3 consists of 13 residues. The CDR3 DNA is TGTGCCAGCACGACAGAGATGAACACTGAAGCTTTCTTT. Translated: CASTTEMNTEAFF.

The genes are TRBV10-1 and TRBJ2-3; D perhaps matches TRBD1 (6 bases). From germline, CDR1 is WNHNN and CDR2 SYGVQD (reference sequence). V lost 8 bases and J lost 1, with 16 bases in between. The CDR3 length is 15 residues. The CDR3 spells CASVSWGPRTDTQYF. The CDR3 DNA reads as TGCGCCAGCGTGTCGTGGGGGCCCCGCACAGATACGCAGTATTTT.

The chain has TRBV5-8 and TRBJ2-5; weak D call: TRBD1 (5 bases). The germline V gene encodes CDR1 SGHTS and CDR2 YDEGEE. Trimming stripped 4 bases from V and 9 bases from J, with 16 bases between. The CDR3 extends over 13 amino acids. Here the CDR3 reads CASSDSARVAQYF. CDR3 coding DNA: TGTGCCAGCAGCGACAGTGCCCGGGTGGCCCAGTACTTC.

The J gene is TRBJ1-5, the V gene TRBV11-2; the D is unclear. V lost 2 bases, J lost 4 bases, and 6 bases lay in between. Germline values: CDR1 SGHAT, CDR2 FQNNGV. This CDR3 region has 13 residues. Here the CDR3 DNA reads TGTGCCAGCAGCTTATCGGGGAATCAGCCCCAGCATTTT. It translates to CASSLSGNQPQHF.

CDR3: CASQQANYGYTF. CDR3 in DNA: TGTGCCAGCCAGCAGGCAAACTATGGCTACACCTTC. This chain joins TRBV28 and TRBJ1-2, with D hard to call. V lost 8 bases, J lost 2 bases, and 9 bases lay in between. This CDR3 is built from 12 residues. Germline CDR1 MDHEN, CDR2 SYDVKM.

This rearrangement joins TRBV25-1 to TRBJ2-1; TRBD2 matches at 8 bases. Per the germline V gene, CDR1 is MGHDK and CDR2 is SYGVNS. The CDR3 contains 13 residues. V shed 8 bases and J 7 bases; nucleotides not matched to a gene: 7. The CDR3 nucleotides read TGTGCCAGCGGGGCTAGCGGGTTGAATGAGCAGTTCTTC. This translates into CASGASGLNEQFF.

The rearrangement joins TRBV2 to TRBJ1-6; 8 nucleotides match TRBD1. The CDR3 contains 15 residues. The trim removed 6 bases at V and 5 bases at J, leaving 6 bases unmatched. The germline V gene has CDR1 SNHLY and CDR2 FYNNEI. CDR3 loop: CASSERTGNNSPLHF. CDR3 DNA sequence: TGTGCCAGCAGCGAACGGACAGGGAATAATTCACCCCTCCACTTT.

This sequence joins TRBV9 and TRBJ1-2; the D gene is possibly TRBD1 (5 bases). CDR1 SGDLS and CDR2 YYNGEE come from the germline V gene. This CDR3 is built from 11 residues. Trimming pared 10 bases from V and 4 bases from J, leaving 11 bases between. CDR3 DNA sequence: TGTGCCTCCCAGGGAGTCTATGGCTACACCTTC. This translates into CASQGVYGYTF.

The rearrangement joins TRBV5-1 to TRBJ2-5; TRBD2 might be the D (6 bases). V lost 4 bases and J 4 bases, leaving 11 bases between the germline ends. CDR1 is SGHRS and CDR2 is YFSETQ in the germline V gene. The CDR3 spans 13 residues. In DNA, the CDR3 is TGCGCCAGCAGCGTTGGAGGGACAGAGACCCAGTACTTC. This translates into CASSVGGTETQYF. Using reference TRBV5-1 and TRBJ2-5 for the parts outside the CDR3, the full variable domain is KAGVTQTPRYLIKTRGQQVTLSCSPISGHRSVSWYQQTPGQGLQFLFEYFSETQRNKGNFPGRFSGRQFSNSRSEMNVSTLELGDSALYLCASSVGGTETQYFGPGTRLLVL.

This clone was observed a single time. The chain recombines TRBV4-2 with TRBJ2-3; no reliable D call. Germline V CDR1 and CDR2: LGHNA, YNFKEQ. This CDR3 contains 13 residues. Trimming removed 1 base from V and 4 bases from J, with 6 bases in between. The CDR3, as DNA: TGTGCCAGCAGCCAAGTAGATGCAGATACGCAGTATTTT. Residues: CASSQVDADTQYF.

This chain uses TRBV29-1 with TRBJ2-3; D is ambiguous. The CDR3 is 12 amino acids. Germline assignment: CDR1 SQVTM and CDR2 ANQGSEA. V lost 8 bases to trimming and J lost 8 bases, with 17 bases between them. DNA of the CDR3: TGCAGCTCAAGAACCCAGATGTCTACGCAGTATTTT. Translated, it gives CSSRTQMSTQYF.

A single count supports this clone. The chain carries TRBV18 and TRBJ1-5; D is perhaps TRBD1 (5 bases). Germline V gene data show CDR1 as KGHSH and CDR2 as LQKENI. V was clipped by 6 bases and J by 4 bases, with 19 bases between them. The CDR3 contains 16 residues. This CDR3 reads CASSHNAGTDNQPQHF. The CDR3 DNA reads TGTGCCAGCTCCCACAATGCCGGGACGGATAATCAGCCCCAGCATTTT.

The CDR3 bases are TGTGCCAGCAGCTCCAAAGGGGAGGCGAATGAAAAACTGTTTTTT. This codes for CASSSKGEANEKLFF. V gene TRBV11-2 combines with J gene TRBJ1-4; a possible D gene is TRBD1 (5 bases). CDR1 SGHAT and CDR2 FQNNGV come from the germline V gene. The germline V and J ends were trimmed by 4 bases and 5 bases, with 14 bases remaining between them. CDR3 length equals 15 residues.

The rearrangement uses TRBV5-1 and TRBJ2-1; maybe TRBD2 (7 bases). This CDR3 contains 14 residues. V lost 0 bases, J lost 7 bases, and 11 bases lay in between. Germline CDR1 and CDR2: SGHRS and YFSETQ. The CDR3 sequence: CASSLEGGRNEQFF. In DNA, the CDR3 is TGCGCCAGCAGCTTGGAGGGGGGGCGGAATGAGCAGTTCTTC.